The 19 T cell receptor beta chains reported below all come from one sample, sequenced in a study of blood T cell repertoires in COVID-19 (dated by TCRdb to about 2020). The library was generated by the immunoSEQ multiplex PCR assay. In TCRdb, the immuneACCESS table is reduced to in-frame sequences with V and J assigned. These tables do not hold every clone; where another copy was compared, an unresolved V gene accounts for under half, and the others remain unexplained. The sample includes fewer than 150,000 clones, with around 87% observed a single time. The top ten clones comprise 25% to 30% of the sample. The sequencing sample was made of peripheral blood. All receptors derive from a woman in her 70s with acute or convalescent COVID-19.

The chain joins TRBV10-3 to TRBJ1-1, with 12 bases that match TRBD1. Looked up from germline, CDR1 is ENHRY and CDR2 is SYGVKD. V gave up 4 bases and J gave up 6 bases; unmatched junction bases: 6. This CDR3 is 15 amino acids long. This CDR3 is CAISGGTGGSAEAFF. The CDR3 coding sequence is TGTGCCATCAGTGGGGGGACAGGGGGCTCCGCTGAAGCTTTCTTT.

The chain links TRBV7-9 to TRBJ2-1; 12 bases are shared with TRBD2. The J segment lost 8 bases and the V segment lost 1 base, leaving 6 bases of the junction unmatched. Germline CDR1 and CDR2: SEHNR and FQNEAQ (reference sequence). The CDR3 totals 16 residues. The CDR3 DNA is TGTGCCAGCAGCTTAGATCTAGCGGGGGGGCCGGATGAGCAGTTCTTC. Translation gives CASSLDLAGGPDEQFF.

CDR3 sequence (DNA): TGTGCCAGCTCAGCGGGTAGCAATCAGCCCCAGCATTTT. Amino acid sequence: CASSAGSNQPQHF. The V and J genes are TRBV18 and TRBJ1-5; D is uncertain. The germline CDR1 and CDR2 sequences are KGHSH and LQKENI. This CDR3 contains 13 residues. V lost 5 bases to trimming and J lost 0 bases, with 5 bases between them. Complete variable domain (other parts from reference TRBV18 and TRBJ1-5): NAGVMQNPRHLVRRRGQEARLRCSPMKGHSHVYWYRQLPEEGLKFMVYLQKENIIDESGMPKERFSAEFPKEGPSILRIQQVVRGDSAAYFCASSAGSNQPQHFGDGTRLSIL.

This clone was recorded a few times. The chain combines TRBV27 with TRBJ1-3; tentative D call: TRBD1 (5 bases). Germline CDR1 MNHEY, CDR2 SMNVEV (reference sequence). The CDR3 length is 15 residues. The ends were cut back, 6 bases at V and 0 bases at J, with 12 bases in the middle. The CDR3 loop is CASSLGASSGNTIYF. In nucleotides, the CDR3 is TGTGCCAGCAGCTTAGGGGCTAGCTCTGGAAACACCATATATTTT.

The CDR3 nucleotides are TGTGCCAGCAGTTCTCCCCACCCAGGGGCGGGTCAGCCCCAGCATTTT. This codes for CASSSPHPGAGQPQHF. The gene calls are TRBV28 and TRBJ1-5; D is perhaps TRBD1 (6 bases). The V gene lost 4 bases and the J gene lost 6 bases, with 19 bases spanning the gap. The CDR3 is made up of 16 amino acids. CDR1 is MDHEN, CDR2 SYDVKM, per germline.

The chain carries TRBV4-1 and TRBJ1-2; D gene ambiguous. The CDR3 consists of 12 residues. V dropped 0 bases and J dropped 8 bases, with 7 bases sitting between them. Looked up from germline, CDR1 is MGHRA and CDR2 is YSYEKL. The CDR3 DNA follows: TGCGCCAGCAGCCAAGATCTGCAGGGCTACACCTTC. This translates into CASSQDLQGYTF.

This chain uses TRBV2 with TRBJ2-7; D might be TRBD2 (6 bases). The CDR3 sequence is 15 residues long. Germline V lookup: CDR1 SNHLY, CDR2 FYNNEI. The V gene lost 4 bases and the J gene lost 6 bases, with 19 bases spanning the gap. The CDR3 loop is CASSGGTPFPFEQYF. The CDR3 nucleotides are TGTGCCAGCAGTGGCGGGACTCCCTTCCCCTTCGAGCAGTACTTC. Based on the CDR3 plus reference TRBV2 and TRBJ2-7, the full variable domain is EPEVTQTPSHQVTQMGQEVILRCVPISNHLYFYWYRQILGQKVEFLVSFYNNEISEKSEIFDDQFSVERPDGSNFTLKIRSTKLEDSAMYFCASSGGTPFPFEQYFGPGTRLTVT.

V usage is TRBV7-2 and J usage is TRBJ1-2; D ambiguous. CDR1 is SGHTA, CDR2 FQGNSA, per germline. V was pared by 3 bases and J by 6 bases, with 14 bases between. The CDR3 is 14 amino acids. Here the CDR3 DNA reads TGTGCCAGCAGCTTTTCAGGAGGACCGGATGGCTACACCTTC. As protein: CASSFSGGPDGYTF.

The CDR3 sequence: CSAADRPPGTEAFF. DNA for the CDR3: TGCAGCGCCGCGGACAGGCCCCCAGGGACTGAAGCTTTCTTT. The chain recombines TRBV29-1 with TRBJ1-1, with 7 bases fitting TRBD1. V was pared by 7 bases and J by 5 bases, with 13 bases of the junction left unmatched. Per germline, CDR1 SQVTM and CDR2 ANQGSEA. This CDR3 spans 14 amino acids. The variable domain in full, with the rest retrieved from reference TRBV29-1 and TRBJ1-1, is SAVISQKPSRDICQRGTSLTIQCQVDSQVTMMFWYRQQPGQSLTLIATANQGSEATYESGFVIDKFPISRPNLTFSTLTVSNMSPEDSSIYLCSAADRPPGTEAFFGQGTRLTVV.

Details on this clone: The sample contains more than one DNA sequence encoding this CDR3. The chain recombines TRBV5-1 with TRBJ1-6; D gene uncertain. Between the trimmed V and J ends, which lost 4 bases and 9 bases, there was a span of 11 bases. The CDR3 contains 13 residues. Germline loops: CDR1 SGHRS, CDR2 YFSETQ. The CDR3 spells CASSLEGGSPLHF. The CDR3 bases are TGCGCCAGCAGCCTTGAGGGAGGTTCACCCCTCCACTTT.

V gene TRBV12-3 or TRBV12-4 combines with J gene TRBJ1-1, with 8 bases matching TRBD1. This CDR3 comprises 13 residues. V trimming: 3 bases; J trimming: 10 bases; junction bases outside the gene matches: 7. The CDR3 sequence is CASSFTGQGVAFF. DNA of the CDR3: TGTGCCAGCAGTTTTACCGGACAGGGAGTAGCTTTCTTT.

The CDR3 sequence: CASSPAGTQAYGYTF. CDR3 in DNA: TGTGCCAGCTCACCCGCCGGGACACAGGCCTATGGCTACACCTTC. The J gene is TRBJ1-2, the V gene TRBV18; the D gene is possibly TRBD1 (6 bases). The CDR3 has 15 residues. From germline, CDR1 is KGHSH and CDR2 LQKENI. The V gene lost 3 bases and the J gene lost 4 bases, with 15 bases spanning the gap.

The V and J genes are TRBV28 and TRBJ1-2, with 7 nucleotides matching TRBD1. V trimming: 4 bases; J trimming: 8 bases; junction bases outside the gene matches: 7. This CDR3 has 13 residues. Germline CDR1 is MDHEN and CDR2 is SYDVKM. The CDR3 coding sequence is TGTGCCAGCAGTTCGGGAGGGGGCGACGGCTACACCTTC. Its protein product is CASSSGGGDGYTF.

This chain connects TRBV10-3 to TRBJ1-2; 7 bases line up with TRBD1. Germline V gives CDR1 ENHRY, CDR2 SYGVKD. J lost 5 bases, V lost 10 bases, and 13 bases had no gene match. CDR3 size: 14 residues. The CDR3 nucleotides are TGTGCCACCTCCGGGTTGGCCAGGGGGTATGGCTACACCTTC. Its translation: CATSGLARGYGYTF.

V and J are TRBV24-1 and TRBJ2-3; 11 nucleotides agree with TRBD1. CDR3 length: 16 residues. Germline V gene sequence: CDR1 KGHDR, CDR2 SFDVKD. Trimming removed 4 bases from V and 5 bases from J; junction bases left unmatched: 7. The CDR3 sequence: CATSDPGQGALDTQYF. Here the CDR3 DNA reads TGTGCCACCAGTGACCCTGGACAGGGGGCTTTAGATACGCAGTATTTT.

This clone came up a few times. The rearrangement uses TRBV5-1 and TRBJ1-1; D not certain. Germline V gene lookup returns CDR1 SGHRS and CDR2 YFSETQ. V shed 0 bases and J shed 7 bases, with 22 bases lying between them. The CDR3 is 17 amino acids. The CDR3 reads CASSLATDGGFHGEAFF. CDR3 in DNA: TGCGCCAGCAGCTTGGCTACGGACGGAGGGTTCCACGGTGAAGCTTTCTTT. The entire variable domain, with the rest obtained from reference TRBV5-1 and TRBJ1-1, is as follows: KAGVTQTPRYLIKTRGQQVTLSCSPISGHRSVSWYQQTPGQGLQFLFEYFSETQRNKGNFPGRFSGRQFSNSRSEMNVSTLELGDSALYLCASSLATDGGFHGEAFFGQGTRLTVV.

V and J are TRBV29-1 and TRBJ2-7; tentative D call: TRBD1 (6 bases). This CDR3 region has 14 residues. In germline, CDR1 is SQVTM, CDR2 ANQGSEA. Between the trimmed V and J ends, which lost 7 bases and 3 bases, there was a span of 19 bases. CDR3 residues: CSAGGGRNNYEQYF. The CDR3 DNA is TGCAGCGCTGGGGGCGGCAGGAACAACTACGAGCAGTACTTC.

The chain uses TRBV6-2 or TRBV6-3 and TRBJ1-1; possibly TRBD1 for D (5 bases). Germline CDR1 reads MNHEY; CDR2 reads SVGEGT. The CDR3 consists of 14 residues. Trimming pared 2 bases from V and 5 bases from J, leaving 12 bases between. The CDR3 region has the DNA TGTGCCAGCAGTTACGATGGGGGGGAAACTGAAGCTTTCTTT. It yields the protein CASSYDGGETEAFF.

This chain links TRBV5-4 with TRBJ1-5; the D gene is possibly TRBD1 (5 bases). Germline V lookup: CDR1 SGHNT, CDR2 YYREEE (reference sequence). Trimming removed 2 bases from V and 6 bases from J, with 6 bases in between. The CDR3 totals 12 residues. The CDR3 reads CASSFQGQPQHF. CDR3 nucleotide sequence: TGTGCCAGCAGCTTTCAGGGTCAGCCCCAGCATTTT. Full variable domain (rest looked up from reference TRBV5-4 and TRBJ1-5): ETGVTQSPTHLIKTRGQQVTLRCSSQSGHNTVSWYQQALGQGPQFIFQYYREEENGRGNFPPRFSGLQFPNYSSELNVNALELDDSALYLCASSFQGQPQHFGDGTRLSIL.